Presented here are 26 T cell receptor beta chains from one specimen sequenced in a study of T cells after yellow fever vaccination. TCRdb passed the 5' RACE reads through MiXCR, listing each CDR3 protein once. The sample holds roughly 150,000 distinct CDR3 sequences; 7.7% are singletons and the top ten take under 0.85%. Material: CD4+ T cells sorted from PBMCs, obtained 5 days after the yellow fever booster vaccination. These receptor sequences come from a man in his thirties or forties who received the YFV17D yellow fever vaccine.

This clonotype was found many times. The chain employs TRBV7-9 and TRBJ1-2; D possibly corresponds to TRBD1 (6 bases). With 5 bases removed from V and 4 bases from J, the gap between germline ends came to 20 bases. This CDR3 is built from 16 residues. Per the germline V gene, CDR1 is SEHNR and CDR2 is FQNEAQ (reference sequence). The CDR3 region has the DNA TGTGCCAGCAGCCCCGAGCTACAGGGTGGTATCTATGGCTACACCTTC. Its protein is CASSPELQGGIYGYTF.

Many counts were recorded for this clonotype. The chain employs TRBV12-3 or TRBV12-4 and TRBJ2-5, with D maybe TRBD1 (6 bases). The CDR3 spans 14 residues. V lost 6 bases to trimming and J lost 6 bases, with 17 bases between them. This CDR3 is CASSSEAGTKTQYF. The CDR3, as DNA: TGTGCCAGCAGCTCGGAGGCAGGGACAAAGACCCAGTACTTC.

There are many counts of this clonotype. This sequence joins TRBV5-1 and TRBJ2-7, with D possibly being TRBD2 (5 bases). The CDR3 spans 13 residues. The V end was cut by 3 bases, the J end by 4 bases, with 11 bases between. Germline V CDR1 and CDR2: SGHRS, YFSETQ. The CDR3 sequence: CASSSPGNYEQYF. In DNA form, the CDR3 reads TGCGCCAGCAGCTCTCCCGGGAATTACGAGCAGTACTTC.

This clonotype was picked up many times. The chain has TRBV5-1 and TRBJ2-1; a possible D gene is TRBD2 (5 bases). The CDR3 is made up of 15 amino acids. Trimming left V 4 bases short and J 3 bases short, with 14 bases between. In germline, CDR1 is SGHRS, CDR2 YFSETQ. CDR3 coding DNA: TGCGCCAGCAGCCCGGACTGGGGAAACTACAATGAGCAGTTCTTC. Residues: CASSPDWGNYNEQFF.

This clonotype has a count of ten or more. The chain recombines TRBV5-1 with TRBJ2-5; D is ambiguous. V was trimmed by 0 bases and J by 3 bases, leaving 6 bases between them. Germline V gene sequence: CDR1 SGHRS, CDR2 YFSETQ. The CDR3 is made up of 13 amino acids. In nucleotides, the CDR3 is TGCGCCAGCAGCTTGGTGTTAAAAGAGACCCAGTACTTC. Protein: CASSLVLKETQYF.

The sample holds many counts of this clonotype. The rearrangement links TRBV15 to TRBJ2-1; TRBD2 matches 10 bases. This CDR3 comprises 16 residues. Germline-derived CDR1 and CDR2 are LNHNV and YYDKDF (reference sequence). The junction had 6 bases not matched to a gene; V was cut back by 0 bases and J by 7 bases. The DNA for the CDR3 is TGTGCCACCAGCAGAGATCCAGCTAGCGGGAGAAATGAGCAGTTCTTC. It encodes CATSRDPASGRNEQFF.

This clonotype was counted many times. The chain links TRBV12-3 or TRBV12-4 to TRBJ2-2; 9 nucleotides line up with TRBD1. The CDR3 has 15 amino acids. Trimming removed 6 bases from V and 5 bases from J; junction bases left unmatched: 7. The CDR3 region is CASRAGTGRTGELFF. The CDR3 nucleotides are TGTGCCAGCAGGGCCGGGACAGGGCGTACCGGGGAGCTGTTTTTT.

This clonotype was recorded once. The chain has TRBV28 and TRBJ2-3; D gene unclear. The V end lost 5 bases, the J end lost 1 base, and 10 bases lay between the germline ends. This CDR3 contains 14 residues. Germline-derived CDR1 and CDR2 are MDHEN and SYDVKM. This chain's CDR3 is CASSKGGGTDTQYF. The CDR3 nucleotides are TGTGCCAGCAGTAAGGGCGGAGGCACAGATACGCAGTATTTT.

This clonotype was detected ten times or more. The J gene is TRBJ1-2, the V gene TRBV7-2; D is undetermined. The CDR3 is made up of 15 amino acids. The ends were cut back, 7 bases at V and 0 bases at J, with 15 bases in the middle. Per germline, CDR1 SGHTA and CDR2 FQGNSA. The CDR3 loop is CASTPADQTNYGYTF. The CDR3 DNA follows: TGTGCCAGCACCCCCGCCGATCAGACTAACTATGGCTACACCTTC.

This clonotype has ten or more counts. The chain combines TRBV24-1 with TRBJ2-7; D remains unclear. The CDR3 runs to 14 residues. V was trimmed by 1 base and J by 5 bases, leaving 11 bases between them. Germline-derived CDR1 and CDR2 are KGHDR and SFDVKD. This chain's CDR3 is CATSDLRIVDEQYF. The CDR3 coding sequence is TGTGCCACCAGTGATTTAAGAATCGTAGACGAGCAGTACTTC.

As to this clonotype: A much larger clone differs by one base, so this may be a read error. This chain uses TRBV20-1 with TRBJ2-7, with D maybe TRBD1 (6 bases). Germline CDR1 and CDR2: DFQATT and SNEGSKA (reference sequence). The CDR3 is 12 amino acids. Trimming stripped 3 bases from V and 4 bases from J, with 10 bases between. The CDR3 reads CSASTGSYEQYF. As DNA, the CDR3 is TGCAGTGCTAGTACAGGGAGTTACGAGCAGTACTTC.

The table lists this clonotype with many counts. J is TRBJ2-4 and V is TRBV5-1; 10 bases match TRBD2. Trimming cost V 3 bases and J 4 bases; bases outside gene matches: 13. The germline V gene encodes CDR1 SGHRS and CDR2 YFSETQ. CDR3 length: 18 residues. CDR3 nucleotide sequence: TGCGCCAGCAGCTCGCTAACTATCGGACTAGCGGAGAAAAACATTCAGTACTTC. This translates into CASSSLTIGLAEKNIQYF.

V usage is TRBV5-1 and J usage is TRBJ2-5, with a possible D match to TRBD1 (5 bases). The CDR3 spans 14 residues. The ends were cut back, 0 bases at V and 5 bases at J, with 11 bases in the middle. The germline CDR1 and CDR2 sequences are SGHRS and YFSETQ. This chain's CDR3 is CASSLAGNEETQYF. CDR3 bases: TGCGCCAGCAGCTTGGCAGGGAATGAGGAGACCCAGTACTTC. The full variable domain, with the rest looked up from reference TRBV5-1 and TRBJ2-5, is KAGVTQTPRYLIKTRGQQVTLSCSPISGHRSVSWYQQTPGQGLQFLFEYFSETQRNKGNFPGRFSGRQFSNSRSEMNVSTLELGDSALYLCASSLAGNEETQYFGPGTRLLVL.

This clonotype was counted many times. The genes are TRBV5-1 and TRBJ1-3; unclear D gene. There are 15 residues in the CDR3. Trimming removed 0 bases from V and 0 bases from J, with 7 bases in between. CDR1 is SGHRS and CDR2 is YFSETQ in the germline V gene. CDR3 residues: CASSLDGSSGNTIYF. Written as DNA, the CDR3 is TGCGCCAGCAGCTTGGATGGGAGCTCTGGAAACACCATATATTTT.

This clonotype has ten or more counts. The J gene is TRBJ2-2, the V gene TRBV20-1; 11 positions match TRBD2. This CDR3 contains 16 residues. After removal of 2 bases from V and 2 bases from J, the junction contained 4 bases not matched to a gene. Looked up from germline, CDR1 is DFQATT and CDR2 is SNEGSKA (reference sequence). The CDR3 DNA reads as TGCAGTGCTAGACAACTAGCGGGGGAAAACACCGGGGAGCTGTTTTTT. Its protein product is CSARQLAGENTGELFF.

This clonotype was seen at least ten times. The CDR3: CATSTRGYEQYF. As DNA, the CDR3 is TGTGCCACCAGCACCAGAGGCTACGAGCAGTACTTC. The V gene is TRBV15, the J gene TRBJ2-7; D remains unclear. Trimming stripped 4 bases from V and 3 bases from J, with 7 bases between. This CDR3 spans 12 amino acids. Germline-derived CDR1 and CDR2 are LNHNV and YYDKDF (reference sequence). The full variable domain, rest sourced from reference TRBV15 and TRBJ2-7, is DAMVIQNPRYQVTQFGKPVTLSCSQTLNHNVMYWYQQKSSQAPKLLFHYYDKDFNNEADTPDNFQSRRPNTSFCFLDIRSPGLGDTAMYLCATSTRGYEQYFGPGTRLTVT.

This clonotype was counted only a few times. The chain uses TRBV6-5 and TRBJ2-3, with 13 bases identical to TRBD2. Germline CDR1 MNHEY, CDR2 SVGAGI. The junction had 13 bases not matched to a gene; V was cut back by 0 bases and J by 7 bases. This CDR3 region has 19 residues. The CDR3 DNA is TGTGCCAGCAGTTACTCCTTCTGGACTAGCGGGAGCTTGAGAAATACGCAGTATTTT. This sequence encodes CASSYSFWTSGSLRNTQYF.

This sequence joins TRBV30 and TRBJ1-2, with 7 bases that match TRBD1. The ends lost 0 bases at V and 2 bases at J; junction bases unmatched: 3. The CDR3 length is 14 residues. CDR1 and CDR2 from the germline V gene are GTSNPN and SVGIG (reference sequence). CDR3 sequence: CAWSVGTANYGYTF. The DNA of the CDR3 is TGTGCCTGGAGTGTAGGGACAGCCAACTATGGCTACACCTTC.

This clonotype has ten or more counts. The chain joins TRBV7-2 to TRBJ2-7; D is possibly TRBD1 or TRBD2 (6 bases each). The V gene lost 4 bases and the J gene lost 4 bases, with 14 bases spanning the gap. The CDR3 runs 14 residues. Germline lookup yields CDR1 SGHTA and CDR2 FQGNSA. The CDR3 sequence is CASSSSGAGYEQYF. The CDR3 bases are TGTGCCAGCAGCTCCTCGGGGGCAGGGTACGAGCAGTACTTC.

This clonotype was seen many times. The chain couples TRBV20-1 to TRBJ2-3; 8 bases are shared with TRBD1. Trimming at V came to 6 bases and at J to 6 bases, leaving 5 bases not matched to a gene. CDR3 size: 12 residues. From germline, CDR1 is DFQATT and CDR2 SNEGSKA (reference sequence). The CDR3, as DNA: TGCAGTGCAAACAGGGGGAGGGATACGCAGTATTTT. This gives the protein CSANRGRDTQYF.

This clonotype appeared many times. The V call is TRBV6-2 or TRBV6-3, the J call TRBJ2-1, with 11 bases aligning to TRBD2. V gave up 2 bases and J gave up 5 bases; unmatched junction bases: 2. The CDR3 covers 15 residues. CDR1 and CDR2 (germline): MNHEY, SVGEGT. CDR3 in DNA: TGTGCCAGCAGTTACGGGACTAGCGGACACAATGAGCAGTTCTTC. Translated: CASSYGTSGHNEQFF.

Only a few counts were recorded for this clonotype. The chain uses TRBV5-1 and TRBJ2-3; D may be TRBD1 (6 bases). Germline V gene lookup returns CDR1 SGHRS and CDR2 YFSETQ. The CDR3 length is 13 residues. V was shortened by 4 bases and J by 9 bases, with 15 bases between the two germline ends. As DNA, the CDR3 is TGCGCCAGCAGCGTCGACAGGCCGGACACGCAGTATTTT. This sequence encodes CASSVDRPDTQYF.

This clonotype has a handful of counts. This sequence joins TRBV19 and TRBJ1-2; unclear D gene. The CDR3 is 15 residues long. V was cut by 5 bases and J by 3 bases, with 16 bases left in between. Germline CDR1 is LNHDA and CDR2 is SQIVND (reference sequence). The CDR3 reads CASSGSGRKDYGYTF. The CDR3, as DNA: TGTGCCAGTAGTGGGAGCGGGCGGAAAGACTATGGCTACACCTTC.

The rearrangement links TRBV7-3 to TRBJ2-3; no clear D. There are 13 residues in the CDR3. V lost 8 bases and J 3 bases, leaving 12 bases between the germline ends. Looked up from germline, CDR1 is SGHTA and CDR2 is FQGTGA. Here the CDR3 DNA reads TGTGCCAGCGGTCTCCCCGGGACAGATACGCAGTATTTT. Translating it yields CASGLPGTDTQYF.

CDR3 sequence reads: CASRSGIGPQHF. The CDR3 nucleotides are TGTGCCAGCAGATCAGGGATAGGGCCCCAGCATTTT. The chain has TRBV2 and TRBJ1-5; TRBD1 might be the D (5 bases). This CDR3 has 12 residues. The germline V and J ends were trimmed by 6 bases and 9 bases, with 12 bases remaining between them. CDR1 and CDR2 (germline): SNHLY, FYNNEI.

Ten or more counts support this clonotype. The V and J genes are TRBV12-3 or TRBV12-4 and TRBJ2-7, with D possibly being TRBD1 (6 bases). The CDR3 totals 14 residues. The germline V and J ends were trimmed by 3 bases and 7 bases, with 16 bases remaining between them. CDR3 sequence: CASSFGTFYEEQYF. The DNA of the CDR3 is TGTGCCAGCAGTTTTGGGACATTTTACGAAGAGCAGTACTTC.